The rows below give T cell receptor beta chains drawn from one sample of a study of T cell responses to AZD1222 COVID-19 vaccine. Repertoires were generated with immunoSEQ multiplex PCR, while TCRdb's copy carries only in-frame clones and drops some. Among tens of thousands of clones listed, roughly 90% were seen once. The source material was peripheral blood, sampled on day 0 of AZD1222 vaccination. The receptors shown here come from an adult in good health. CDR3s include the opening cysteine and the closing phenylalanine or tryptophan. D genes are given only for firm matches. Part of the rows lack a size; the others show once, few, many or a class for expanded clones.

j_call: TRBJ2-3; d_call: NA; v_call: TRBV9; clone_size: NA; cdr3_aa: CASSERDRSDTQYF; cdr3_nt: TGTGCCAGCAGCGAAAGGGACCGATCAGATACGCAGTATTTT
j_call: TRBJ2-2; d_call: NA; v_call: TRBV2; clone_size: NA; cdr3_aa: CASKYGGYTGELFF; cdr3_nt: TGTGCCAGCAAGTATGGGGGTTACACCGGGGAGCTGTTTTTT
j_call: TRBJ1-1; d_call: TRBD1; v_call: TRBV5-6; clone_size: NA; cdr3_aa: CASSAGGANTEAFF; cdr3_nt: TGTGCCAGCAGCGCAGGGGGAGCGAACACTGAAGCTTTCTTT
j_call: TRBJ1-2; d_call: NA; v_call: TRBV2; clone_size: NA; cdr3_aa: CASSPQVHGYTF; cdr3_nt: TGTGCCAGCAGCCCACAGGTCCATGGCTACACCTTC
j_call: TRBJ2-5; d_call: NA; v_call: TRBV18; clone_size: NA; cdr3_aa: CASSTTQVGAETQYF; cdr3_nt: TGTGCCAGCTCAACGACCCAGGTGGGGGCAGAGACCCAGTACTTC
j_call: TRBJ1-5; d_call: NA; v_call: TRBV6-6; clone_size: NA; cdr3_aa: CASSYPEYQPQHF; cdr3_nt: TGTGCCAGCAGTTACCCAGAATATCAGCCCCAGCATTTT
j_call: TRBJ2-3; d_call: NA; v_call: TRBV5-1; clone_size: NA; cdr3_aa: CASSPPGVRDIPQYF; cdr3_nt: TGCGCCAGCAGCCCTCCCGGGGTGCGGGACATACCGCAGTATTTT
j_call: TRBJ1-3; d_call: NA; v_call: TRBV27; clone_size: NA; cdr3_aa: CASSSPGNTIYF; cdr3_nt: TGTGCCAGCAGTTCCCCCGGGAACACCATATATTTT
j_call: TRBJ1-2; d_call: NA; v_call: TRBV6-5; clone_size: NA; cdr3_aa: CASSPDGDYGYTF; cdr3_nt: TGTGCCAGCAGTCCGGACGGGGACTATGGCTACACCTTC
j_call: TRBJ1-3; d_call: TRBD1; v_call: TRBV28; clone_size: NA; cdr3_aa: CASSLGGTANSGNTIYF; cdr3_nt: TGTGCCAGCAGTTTAGGAGGGACAGCCAACTCTGGAAACACCATATATTTT
j_call: TRBJ2-6; d_call: NA; v_call: TRBV27; clone_size: NA; cdr3_aa: CASSRGGANVLTF; cdr3_nt: TGTGCCAGCAGTCGGGGGGGGGCCAACGTCCTGACTTTC
j_call: TRBJ1-1; d_call: NA; v_call: TRBV15; clone_size: NA; cdr3_aa: CATSPVPRAEAFF; cdr3_nt: TGTGCCACCAGCCCGGTGCCTCGGGCTGAAGCTTTCTTT
j_call: TRBJ1-3; d_call: NA; v_call: TRBV9; clone_size: once; cdr3_aa: CASSGDPGNTIYF; cdr3_nt: TGTGCCAGCTCCGGCGACCCGGGAAACACCATATATTTT
j_call: TRBJ2-1; d_call: TRBD2; v_call: TRBV5-1; clone_size: once; cdr3_aa: CASSLGGTSAYNEQFF; cdr3_nt: TGCGCCAGCAGCTTGGGTGGGACTAGCGCGTACAATGAGCAGTTCTTC
j_call: TRBJ1-1; d_call: NA; v_call: TRBV3-1/TRBV3-2; clone_size: NA; cdr3_aa: CASTSRHTEAFF; cdr3_nt: TGTGCCAGCACCTCCAGACACACTGAAGCTTTCTTT
j_call: TRBJ2-4; d_call: NA; v_call: TRBV5-4; clone_size: NA; cdr3_aa: CASSAAGAKNIQYF; cdr3_nt: TGTGCCAGCAGCGCGGCTGGGGCCAAAAACATTCAGTACTTC
j_call: TRBJ1-2; d_call: NA; v_call: TRBV12-3/TRBV12-4; clone_size: NA; cdr3_aa: CASRLGTNYGYTF; cdr3_nt: TGTGCCAGCAGACTCGGGACAAACTATGGCTACACCTTC
j_call: TRBJ2-1; d_call: TRBD1; v_call: TRBV11-3; clone_size: NA; cdr3_aa: CASSQGGAQGQFF; cdr3_nt: TGTGCCAGCAGCCAAGGGGGCGCGCAGGGGCAGTTCTTC
j_call: TRBJ1-2; d_call: TRBD1; v_call: TRBV9; clone_size: NA; cdr3_aa: CASSVGVQGARGYTF; cdr3_nt: TGTGCCAGCAGCGTAGGGGTGCAGGGGGCTCGAGGCTACACCTTC
j_call: TRBJ2-1; d_call: NA; v_call: TRBV6-1; clone_size: NA; cdr3_aa: CASSANPLFGGFAYNEQFF; cdr3_nt: TGTGCCAGCAGTGCCAACCCTCTATTTGGGGGGTTTGCCTACAATGAGCAGTTCTTC
j_call: TRBJ2-1; d_call: TRBD2; v_call: TRBV7-3; clone_size: NA; cdr3_aa: CASSLFLAGRNEQFF; cdr3_nt: TGTGCCAGCAGCTTATTTCTAGCGGGACGCAATGAGCAGTTCTTC
j_call: TRBJ1-1; d_call: TRBD1; v_call: TRBV15; clone_size: NA; cdr3_aa: CATSRDVRGEAFF; cdr3_nt: TGTGCCACCAGCAGAGATGTCAGGGGGGAAGCTTTCTTT
j_call: TRBJ1-1; d_call: NA; v_call: TRBV3-1/TRBV3-2; clone_size: NA; cdr3_aa: CASSQEGGIGAFF; cdr3_nt: TGTGCCAGCAGCCAGGAGGGGGGGATTGGAGCTTTCTTT
j_call: TRBJ1-4; d_call: NA; v_call: TRBV15; clone_size: NA; cdr3_aa: CATSRGGQTATNEKLFF; cdr3_nt: TGTGCCACCAGCAGAGGCGGACAGACCGCAACTAATGAAAAACTGTTTTTT